Below, 3 T cell receptor beta chains from the same sample are listed, as sequenced in a study of cytomegalovirus exposure and HLA in healthy donors. Using immunoSEQ multiplex PCR, the repertoire was profiled, and TCRdb retains in-frame clones only, with some absent. The sample contains 150,000 to 200,000 clones, more than 75% of which appear only once. What was sequenced was PBMCs. The receptor set was obtained from a man younger than 35 in good health and CMV-seronegative.

This clone showed up just a few times. This chain links TRBV6-1 with TRBJ2-3, with TRBD2 identical over 8 bases. CDR3 size: 15 residues. V gave up 4 bases and J gave up 0 bases; unmatched junction bases: 3. CDR1 and CDR2 from the germline V gene are MNHNS and SASEGT. The CDR3 DNA reads TGTGCCAGCAGTGCTGTAGCGGGGAGCACAGATACGCAGTATTTT. It specifies CASSAVAGSTDTQYF.

The V call is TRBV6-5, the J call TRBJ1-1; 8 bases match TRBD1. The CDR3 loop spans 16 amino acids. V was clipped by 2 bases and J by 1 base; unmatched bases: 6. Germline lookup yields CDR1 MNHEY and CDR2 SVGAGI. The CDR3 loop reads CASSYAGGYSNTEAFF. Here the CDR3 DNA reads TGTGCCAGCAGTTACGCAGGGGGCTACTCGAACACTGAAGCTTTCTTT.

The chain employs TRBV11-2 and TRBJ2-3; TRBD2 aligns across 11 bases. CDR1 and CDR2 (germline): SGHAT, FQNNGV. V was clipped by 5 bases and J by 3 bases; unmatched bases: 7. The CDR3 has 16 amino acids. The CDR3 is CASSRVAGGRTDTQYF. The CDR3 nucleotides read TGTGCCAGCAGCAGGGTAGCGGGGGGGCGTACAGATACGCAGTATTTT.